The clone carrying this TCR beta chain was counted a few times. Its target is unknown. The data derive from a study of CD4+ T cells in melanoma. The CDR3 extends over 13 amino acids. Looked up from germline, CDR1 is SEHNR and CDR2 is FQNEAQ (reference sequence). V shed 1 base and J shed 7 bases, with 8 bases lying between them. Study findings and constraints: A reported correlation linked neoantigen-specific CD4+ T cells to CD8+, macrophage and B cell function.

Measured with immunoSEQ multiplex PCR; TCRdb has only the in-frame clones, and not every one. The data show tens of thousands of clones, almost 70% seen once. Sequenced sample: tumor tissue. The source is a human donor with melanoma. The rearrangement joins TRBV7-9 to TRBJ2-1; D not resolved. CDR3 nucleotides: TGTGCCAGCAGCTTAGGGTTCCTTAATGAGCAGTTCTTC. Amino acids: CASSLGFLNEQFF.